The entry below gives a single T cell receptor (beta chain) sequence along with its context. Its target is unknown. The sample originates from a study of cytomegalovirus exposure and HLA in healthy donors. The CDR3 spans 18 residues. Germline V gene lookup returns CDR1 SGHTA and CDR2 FQGNSA. The germline V and J ends were trimmed by 2 bases and 3 bases, with 20 bases remaining between them. PCR used 60 Vbeta primers and 13 Jbeta primers. Data came from immunoSEQ multiplex PCR; TCRdb stores just in-frame clones and leaves some out. The profile shows about 200,000 clones, roughly 80% of them singletons. Study results and limitations: While the bulk of TCR sequences proved rare, some public TCRs turned up in many donors. Later on, an analysis found that several of the most significant clusters appeared to be linked to common viral pathogens, which included parvovirus B19.

Sample: PBMCs. The chain has TRBV7-2 and TRBJ1-3; D is perhaps TRBD1 (5 bases). The receptor comes from a man aged 30-40 years in good health and CMV-seronegative. In DNA form, the CDR3 reads TGTGCCAGCAGCTTACTGGGCGGACAAAACGCATATGGAAACACCATATATTTT. Protein: CASSLLGGQNAYGNTIYF.